Listed here are 8 T cell receptor beta chains from one sample, sequenced in a study of response to subunit inactivated influenza vaccine. Using its own MiXCR run on the RT-PCR reads, TCRdb lists one record per CDR3 protein. The repertoire has about 310,000 distinct CDR3 sequences, 20% to 25% of them found once; the top ten carry roughly 10%. The sequencing here drew on PBMCs from blood, taken less than 22 months after vaccination. The source of these receptors is a man aged 45 to 75 who received an inactivated influenza vaccine.

This clonotype was counted between two and nine times. CDR3 sequence: CASSFNTQPQHF. CDR3 DNA: TGTGCCAGCAGCTTCAATACGCAGCCCCAGCATTTT. The rearrangement uses TRBV7-8 and TRBJ1-5; D gene uncertain. Trimming took off 3 bases at V and 7 bases at J, with 7 bases between the two ends. Germline assignment: CDR1 SGHVS and CDR2 FQNEAQ. CDR3 length: 12 residues.

Only a few counts were recorded for this clonotype. V and J are TRBV12-3 or TRBV12-4 and TRBJ1-5; no reliable D call. The CDR3 has 14 residues. The V end was cut by 3 bases, the J end by 2 bases, with 8 bases between. As DNA, the CDR3 is TGTGCCAGCAGTTTCGTCCAGGGCAATCAGCCCCAGCATTTT. Its protein product is CASSFVQGNQPQHF.

The chain recombines TRBV7-8 with TRBJ2-7; TRBD1 might be the D (6 bases). The CDR3 runs 17 residues. CDR1 and CDR2 from the germline V gene are SGHVS and FQNEAQ. Deletions cut 3 bases from V and 6 bases from J, with 24 bases between. CDR3 loop: CASSFPNRTATGFEQYF. The CDR3 nucleotides are TGTGCCAGCAGCTTTCCAAACCGGACAGCCACGGGTTTCGAGCAGTACTTC.

This clonotype was found many times. Possible read error: a much larger clone is one base away. CDR3 protein: CASRGRGLLFF. In DNA, the CDR3 is TGTGCCAGCAGAGGCAGGGGTCTGCTTTTCTTT. The genes are TRBV5-4 and TRBJ1-1; possible D gene TRBD1, 6 bases. Germline CDR1 is SGHNT and CDR2 is YYREEE (reference sequence). Trimming removed 5 bases at V and 13 bases at J, with 15 bases between. This CDR3 is 11 amino acids long.

This clonotype was counted a few times. The chain combines TRBV11-2 with TRBJ1-1; TRBD1 might be the D (5 bases). The CDR3 has 16 amino acids. The ends were cut back, 5 bases at V and 3 bases at J, with 19 bases in the middle. Germline-derived CDR1 and CDR2 are SGHAT and FQNNGV. The CDR3 loop is CASSPYSGPRDTEAFF. The CDR3 nucleotides read TGTGCCAGCAGCCCTTATTCCGGGCCCAGGGACACTGAAGCTTTCTTT.

The table lists this clonotype with a count of one. The CDR3 DNA reads as TGTGCCAGCAGTCCAGGACTAGCGGAGTTACGGGAGACCCAGTACTTC. Translation: CASSPGLAELRETQYF. The chain combines TRBV28 with TRBJ2-5, with 10 bases that match TRBD2. V gave up 5 bases and J gave up 5 bases; unmatched junction bases: 11. The CDR3 consists of 16 residues. Germline CDR1 MDHEN, CDR2 SYDVKM.

V and J are TRBV29-1 and TRBJ2-3, with D tentatively TRBD2 (6 bases). V was trimmed by 7 bases and J by 8 bases, leaving 13 bases between them. The CDR3 contains 11 residues. CDR1 SQVTM and CDR2 ANQGSEA come from the germline V gene. For the CDR3, the DNA is TGCAGCGAGAGCCGGAGGGGTACGCAGTATTTT. Amino acid sequence: CSESRRGTQYF.

The chain joins TRBV20-1 to TRBJ1-5; D call uncertain. Germline V gives CDR1 DFQATT, CDR2 SNEGSKA (reference sequence). The CDR3 extends over 16 amino acids. V lost 1 base, J lost 0 bases, and 13 bases lay in between. The CDR3 DNA reads TGCAGTGCTAGAGCGGAAGCACTTTATAGCAATCAGCCCCAGCATTTT. It specifies CSARAEALYSNQPQHF.